This TCR beta chain was identified in a study of immune heterogeneity within non-small cell lung tumors. The overall study: There was 1 tumor not otherwise specified, along with approximately 9 non-squamous carcinomas and several squamous cell carcinomas.

This clonotype has just a few counts. The target antigen is unknown. Genomic DNA from bulk tumor acted as the template, and about 600 ng was loaded per sample. Spaced far apart, several biopsies were taken from each primary tumor during surgery. The cohort was untreated, with newly diagnosed non-small cell lung cancer undergoing curative surgery. The authors amplified TCR beta CDR3 by multiplex PCR with 32 V and 13 J primers. TCRdb passed the multiplex PCR reads through MiXCR, listing each CDR3 protein once. The repertoire has tens of thousands of distinct CDR3 sequences, around 30% of them found once; the top ten carry around 4.5%. The CDR3 contains 16 residues. Germline values: CDR1 LNHDA, CDR2 SQIVND (reference sequence). The V gene end was trimmed by 4 bases and the J gene end by 5 bases; junction bases not matched to a gene: 10. General study points: The study found high-frequency T-cell receptor beta clonotypes largely distinct between individual patients. Local T-cell clonality tracked moderately but significantly with local tumor mutational burden, giving an R of approximately 0.34. Identical dominant CDR3 beta clonotypes recurred across tumor sites within a patient, alongside site-unique high-frequency clones.

The sequencing input was lung tumor tissue. V usage is TRBV19 and J usage is TRBJ2-5, with 10 bases identical to TRBD1. The source of this sequence is a man in his forties with non-small cell lung cancer. The CDR3 spells CASSTTRQGAGETQYF. CDR3 nucleotides: TGTGCCAGTAGTACTACTAGACAGGGGGCAGGGGAGACCCAGTACTTC. The complete variable domain, with remaining parts taken from reference TRBV19 and TRBJ2-5, reads DGGITQSPKYLFRKEGQNVTLSCEQNLNHDAMYWYRQDPGQGLRLIYYSQIVNDFQKGDIAEGYSVSREKKESFPLTVTSAQKNPTAFYLCASSTTRQGAGETQYFGPGTRLLVL.